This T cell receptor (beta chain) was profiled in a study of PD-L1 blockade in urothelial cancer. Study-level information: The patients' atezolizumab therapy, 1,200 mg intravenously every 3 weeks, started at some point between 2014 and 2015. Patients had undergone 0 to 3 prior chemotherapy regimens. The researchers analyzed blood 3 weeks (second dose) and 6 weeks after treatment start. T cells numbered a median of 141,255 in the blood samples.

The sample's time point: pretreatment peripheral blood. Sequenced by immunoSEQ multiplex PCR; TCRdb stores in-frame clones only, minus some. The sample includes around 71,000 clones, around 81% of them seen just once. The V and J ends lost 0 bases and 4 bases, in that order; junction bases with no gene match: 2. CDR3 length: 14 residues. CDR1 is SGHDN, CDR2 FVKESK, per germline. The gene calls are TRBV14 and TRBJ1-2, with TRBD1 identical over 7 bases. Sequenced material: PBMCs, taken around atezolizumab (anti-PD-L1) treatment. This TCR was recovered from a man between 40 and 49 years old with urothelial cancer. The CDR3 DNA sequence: TGTGCCAGCAGCCAAGAGGGACAGCTCTATGGCTACACCTTC. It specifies CASSQEGQLYGYTF.